Listed below are T cell receptor beta chains from one sample, sequenced in a study of blood T cells in healthy people across ages. TCRdb reanalysed the 5' RACE reads using MiXCR and keeps one entry per CDR3 protein. The sample lists about 1.7 million distinct CDR3 sequences; approximately 30% were seen once. The sequenced sample was blood. The origin of the receptors is a woman between 25 and 40 years old in good health. CDR3s include the opening cysteine and the closing phenylalanine or tryptophan. A D gene is named only where the DNA matches it firmly. Rows give clone size only sometimes, using once, few, many, or a class for an expanded clone.

>NA|TRBV7-2|TRBJ2-5|NA
CASSPSRESTQYF
TGTGCCAGCAGCCCAAGCCGGGAGTCGACCCAGTACTTC
>many|TRBV9|TRBJ2-1|TRBD2
CASSFRTSGLYNEQFF
TGTGCCAGCAGCTTCCGGACTAGCGGGCTATACAATGAGCAGTTCTTC
>NA|TRBV2|TRBJ2-7|NA
CASSEGHFGEQYF
TGTGCCAGCAGTGAAGGCCACTTCGGCGAGCAGTACTTC
>NA|TRBV5-1|TRBJ2-5|TRBD1
CASSGPSGGGLETQYF
TGCGCCAGCAGCGGACCGTCAGGGGGTGGTTTAGAGACCCAGTACTTC
>NA|TRBV28|TRBJ2-7|NA
CASNSFPPGQPYEQYF
TGTGCCAGCAATTCTTTCCCCCCCGGTCAACCCTACGAGCAGTACTTC
>NA|TRBV12-3/TRBV12-4|TRBJ1-5|NA
CASSPTTVSGQPQHF
TGTGCCAGCAGTCCGACGACCGTTTCGGGGCAGCCCCAGCATTTT
>many|TRBV29-1|TRBJ2-7|NA
CSAQAASAAYEQYF
TGCAGCGCTCAGGCAGCTAGCGCGGCCTACGAGCAGTACTTC
>many|TRBV29-1|TRBJ2-3|TRBD1
CSVHLGTEHTDTQYF
TGCAGCGTTCACCTGGGGACAGAACACACAGATACGCAGTATTTT
>NA|TRBV10-2|TRBJ2-1|NA
CASREEPFLKRYEQFF
TGCGCCAGCAGAGAGGAACCATTCCTTAAAAGGTATGAGCAGTTCTTC
>few|TRBV20-1|TRBJ2-3|NA
CSARDPYHTDTQYF
TGCAGTGCTAGAGACCCTTATCACACAGATACGCAGTATTTT
>NA|TRBV11-2|TRBJ2-3|NA
CASSSSSTRGDTQYF
TGTGCCAGCAGCTCCTCGTCTACCCGGGGTGATACGCAGTATTTT
>NA|TRBV2|TRBJ2-3|NA
CASSLYGVGHTQYF
TGTGCCAGCAGTCTCTACGGTGTAGGACATACGCAGTATTTT
>many|TRBV9|TRBJ1-2|NA
CASTEGTAPYGYTF
TGTGCCAGCACGGAAGGCACAGCTCCTTATGGCTACACCTTC
>NA|TRBV10-3|TRBJ2-1|NA
CAISELGGGPDEQFF
TGTGCCATCAGTGAGTTAGGGGGAGGGCCTGATGAGCAGTTCTTC
>few|TRBV7-8|TRBJ2-3|TRBD2
CASSVSGNVQYF
TGTGCCAGCAGCGTTAGCGGGAATGTGCAGTATTTT
>NA|TRBV21-1|TRBJ2-1|NA
CASSTRLVSYNEQFF
TGTGCCAGCAGCACCCGACTAGTTAGCTACAATGAGCAGTTCTTC
>NA|TRBV29-1|TRBJ1-2|NA
CSVLLGGYGYTF
TGCAGCGTGCTACTAGGGGGTTATGGCTACACCTTC
>many|TRBV20-1|TRBJ2-5|TRBD2
CSASRLAVETQYF
TGCAGTGCTAGTCGACTAGCGGTGGAGACCCAGTACTTC
>NA|TRBV28|TRBJ1-6|TRBD1
CASSYTGTGVLRLHF
TGTGCCAGCAGTTATACCGGGACAGGGGTTCTTCGCCTCCACTTT
>NA|TRBV7-2|TRBJ2-5|NA
CASSLMNTVGGEQYF
TGTGCCAGCAGCTTAATGAACACGGTGGGGGGCGAACAGTACTTC
>NA|TRBV11-2|TRBJ1-6|NA
CASSSREGGTYNSPLYF
TGTGCCAGCAGCTCCAGAGAGGGGGGGACCTATAATTCACCCCTCTACTTT
>many|TRBV5-1|TRBJ1-2|NA
CASSLANQIGSGYTF
TGCGCCAGCAGCTTGGCCAACCAAATAGGTTCTGGCTACACCTTC
>NA|TRBV28|TRBJ2-1|NA
CASSHGYYNEQFF
TGTGCCAGCAGCCACGGGTATTACAATGAGCAGTTCTTC
>NA|TRBV20-1|TRBJ2-5|TRBD1
CSASMTGNIQETQYF
TGCAGTGCTAGCATGACAGGGAATATCCAAGAGACCCAGTACTTC
>many|TRBV9|TRBJ2-3|NA
CASSVGETDTQYF
TGCGCCAGCAGCGTGGGGGAGACAGATACGCAGTATTTT
>NA|TRBV20-1|TRBJ2-5|NA
CRGGRNQETQYF
TGCAGGGGGGGGCGGAACCAAGAGACCCAGTACTTC
>NA|TRBV14|TRBJ2-5|NA
CASGQVGRGKTQYF
TGTGCCAGCGGCCAAGTGGGGAGAGGGAAGACCCAGTACTTC
>few|TRBV5-1|TRBJ2-3|NA
CASSLGLGETDTQYF
TGCGCCAGCAGCTTGGGGTTAGGGGAAACAGATACGCAGTATTTT
>NA|TRBV7-3|TRBJ1-2|NA
CVSSLGPGYGYTF
TGTGTCAGCAGCTTGGGACCAGGGTATGGCTACACCTTC
>NA|TRBV7-9|TRBJ1-1|NA
CASSGGVSTEAFF
TGTGCCAGCAGTGGGGGGGTGAGCACTGAAGCTTTCTTT
>NA|TRBV7-9|TRBJ2-5|NA
CASSLASARGETQYF
TGTGCCAGCAGCTTAGCGTCTGCCAGGGGCGAGACCCAGTACTTC
>NA|TRBV12-3/TRBV12-4|TRBJ2-3|NA
CASTSGTVRADAQYF
TGTGCCAGCACCTCCGGGACGGTAAGAGCAGATGCGCAGTATTTT
>NA|TRBV20-1|TRBJ2-7|TRBD2
CNARRTSLHEQYF
TGCAATGCTAGGCGGACTAGCTTACACGAGCAGTACTTC
>NA|TRBV5-1|TRBJ2-1|TRBD2
CVTTKTSGTGEQFF
TGCGTCACCACGAAGACTAGCGGGACGGGTGAGCAGTTCTTC
>few|TRBV19|TRBJ1-5|NA
CASSDQLQPQHF
TGTGCCAGTAGCGACCAACTCCAGCCCCAGCATTTT
>NA|TRBV12-5|TRBJ2-2|TRBD1
CASGPTQGIGTGELFF
TGTGCTAGTGGTCCAACACAGGGGATAGGCACCGGGGAGCTGTTTTTT
>few|TRBV2|TRBJ2-6|NA
CASSEPGTGANVLTF
TGTGCCAGCAGTGAGCCAGGGACTGGGGCCAACGTCCTGACTTTC
>few|TRBV11-2|TRBJ2-7|NA
CASSLLTGGHYEQYF
TGTGCCAGCAGCTTACTCACCGGGGGGCACTACGAGCAGTACTTC
>few|TRBV19|TRBJ2-6|NA
CASSIRSGTGANVLTF
TGTGCCAGTAGTATTCGATCAGGAACTGGGGCCAACGTCCTGACTTTC
>few|TRBV24-1|TRBJ2-1|TRBD2
CATSDSRAGGPSINEQFF
TGTGCCACCAGTGATTCCAGAGCGGGAGGGCCTTCGATAAATGAGCAGTTCTTC
>few|TRBV10-3|TRBJ2-3|NA
CAVARSSTDTQYF
TGTGCCGTGGCCCGATCCTCCACAGATACGCAGTATTTT
>few|TRBV11-2|TRBJ2-6|NA
CASSSPDFSGPGANVLTF
TGTGCCAGCAGCTCGCCGGACTTCTCAGGCCCTGGGGCCAACGTCCTGACTTTC
>NA|TRBV6-6|TRBJ2-3|NA
CASSTPTTEDAQYF
TGTGCCAGCAGTACGCCCACGACAGAAGATGCGCAGTATTTT
>few|TRBV21-1|TRBJ2-7|NA
CASRVPGHTYGQYF
TGTGCCAGCAGGGTCCCGGGCCATACCTACGGGCAGTACTTC
>many|TRBV29-1|TRBJ2-3|NA
CSVSEGLTDTQYF
TGCAGCGTTTCTGAGGGCCTCACAGATACGCAGTATTTT
>NA|TRBV24-1|TRBJ2-1|TRBD2
CATSGPGTSGSNEQFF
TGTGCCACCAGTGGGCCCGGGACTAGCGGGTCTAATGAGCAGTTCTTC
>few|TRBV15|TRBJ2-3|NA
CATLKTGVQDTQYF
TGTGCCACCCTTAAAACGGGAGTACAAGATACGCAGTATTTT
>NA|TRBV20-1|TRBJ2-5|NA
CSARSGTQYF
TGCAGTGCTAGGTCAGGGACCCAGTACTTC
>NA|TRBV11-2|TRBJ2-1|TRBD2
CASSSGAGGPSYNEQFF
TGTGCCAGCAGCTCCGGAGCGGGAGGCCCCTCCTACAATGAGCAGTTCTTC
>many|TRBV10-3|TRBJ2-5|TRBD1
CAISAGQTGETQYF
TGTGCCATCAGTGCGGGGCAGACAGGGGAGACCCAGTACTTC
>NA|TRBV7-2|TRBJ2-5|NA
CASSLGIAAQETQYF
TGTGCCAGCAGCTTAGGGATTGCGGCTCAAGAGACCCAGTACTTC